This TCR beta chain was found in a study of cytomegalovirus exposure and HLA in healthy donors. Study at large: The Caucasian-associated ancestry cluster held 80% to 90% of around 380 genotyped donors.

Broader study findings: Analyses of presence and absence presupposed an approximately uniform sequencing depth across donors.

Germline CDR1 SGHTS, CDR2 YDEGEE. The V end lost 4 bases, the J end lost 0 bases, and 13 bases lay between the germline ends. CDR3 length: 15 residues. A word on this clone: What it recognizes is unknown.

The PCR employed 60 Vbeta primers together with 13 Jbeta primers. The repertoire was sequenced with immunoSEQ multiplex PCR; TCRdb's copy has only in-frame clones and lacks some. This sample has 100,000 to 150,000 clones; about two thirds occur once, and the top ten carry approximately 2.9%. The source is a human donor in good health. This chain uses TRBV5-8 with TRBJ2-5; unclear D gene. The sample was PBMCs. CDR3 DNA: TGTGCCAGCAGCCCCTGGCAGGCTAACCAAGAGACCCAGTACTTC. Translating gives CASSPWQANQETQYF.